This is a list of T cell receptor beta chains from one sample in a study of cytomegalovirus exposure and HLA in healthy donors. Sequencing was performed with immunoSEQ multiplex PCR; in TCRdb, only in-frame clones are kept and a portion is missing. Of more than 75,000 clones listed, roughly 80% are singletons. Input material: PBMCs. The receptors stem from a woman in her thirties or forties in good health and CMV-seropositive. Each CDR3 is given with its conserved first and last residue. Fields, in order: J gene, clone size, D gene, V gene, CDR3 protein, CDR3 DNA. D genes are given only for firm matches. Expanded clones are given a class, and other clones once, few, many or no size at all.

>TRBJ1-3|.|TRBD1|TRBV9
CASSVAPGTGVGNTIYF
TGTGCCAGCAGCGTAGCCCCCGGGACAGGGGTTGGAAACACCATATATTTT
>TRBJ1-6|.|.|TRBV5-1
CASSFELTYSPLHF
TGCGCCAGCAGCTTTGAGCTCACCTATTCACCCCTCCACTTT
>TRBJ2-7|once|.|TRBV10-2
CANSPGQAYEQYF
TGCGCCAACAGTCCTGGACAAGCGTACGAGCAGTACTTC
>TRBJ1-1|.|.|TRBV5-3
CARSNLDKLNTEAFF
TGTGCCAGAAGCAATCTGGACAAACTGAACACTGAAGCTTTCTTT
>TRBJ2-3|.|.|TRBV25-1
CASSEFRQSADTQYF
TGTGCCAGCAGTGAATTCCGCCAGTCCGCAGATACGCAGTATTTT
>TRBJ2-3|.|TRBD2|TRBV10-3
CAITSGGFTDTQYF
TGTGCCATCACTAGCGGGGGCTTCACAGATACGCAGTATTTT
>TRBJ2-6|.|TRBD1|TRBV11-3
CASSPGGYSSGANVLTF
TGTGCCAGCAGCCCAGGGGGATACAGCTCTGGGGCCAACGTCCTGACTTTC
>TRBJ2-7|few|TRBD2|TRBV5-5
CASSPGVAGAEQYF
TGTGCCAGCAGCCCTGGAGTAGCGGGAGCCGAGCAGTACTTC
>TRBJ1-2|.|.|TRBV10-3
CAISDPRTDNYGYTF
TGTGCCATCAGTGACCCAAGGACAGATAACTATGGCTACACCTTC
>TRBJ2-7|few|TRBD2|TRBV4-1
CASSQETGTRYEQYF
TGCGCCAGCAGCCAAGAAACCGGGACTAGGTACGAGCAGTACTTC
>TRBJ2-7|.|.|TRBV27
CASKKREQSYEQYF
TGTGCCAGCAAAAAACGGGAACAGTCCTACGAGCAGTACTTC
>TRBJ2-2|.|.|TRBV19
CASSMEGAGAGELFF
TGTGCCAGTAGTATGGAGGGGGCGGGCGCCGGGGAGCTGTTTTTT
>TRBJ2-7|.|TRBD2|TRBV5-4
CASSLGIIAGDYEQYF
TGTGCCAGCAGCTTGGGGATAATAGCGGGGGATTACGAGCAGTACTTC
>TRBJ2-1|.|.|TRBV6-4
CASRGDGGRSEQFF
TGTGCCAGCAGAGGTGACGGGGGGCGGAGTGAGCAGTTCTTC
>TRBJ2-1|.|TRBD2|TRBV5-1
CASSGILSGSYNEQFF
TGCGCCAGCAGCGGAATACTTAGCGGGTCCTACAATGAGCAGTTCTTC
>TRBJ1-4|few|.|TRBV18
CASSRGLDEKLFF
TGTGCCAGCTCACGGGGGCTGGATGAAAAACTGTTTTTT
>TRBJ2-3|.|.|TRBV27
CASSLGELTDTQYF
TGTGCCAGCAGTTTAGGGGAGCTAACAGATACGCAGTATTTT
>TRBJ1-2|.|.|TRBV29-1
CSVEDAGGNYGYTF
TGCAGCGTTGAAGATGCTGGGGGGAACTATGGCTACACCTTC
>TRBJ1-1|.|TRBD1|TRBV5-5
CASSSRGDTEAFF
TGTGCCAGCAGCTCCAGGGGGGACACTGAAGCTTTCTTT
>TRBJ1-2|few|.|TRBV5-6
CASSSILTVGSNYGYTF
TGTGCCAGCAGCTCCATCCTGACGGTGGGCTCTAACTATGGCTACACCTTC
>TRBJ2-7|.|.|TRBV5-4
CASSLAVGGEPSYEQYF
TGTGCCAGCAGCTTGGCCGTTGGAGGGGAGCCCTCCTACGAGCAGTACTTC
>TRBJ2-1|.|TRBD2|TRBV25-1
CASSERSGGVHEQFF
TGTGCCAGCAGTGAGAGGAGCGGGGGGGTCCATGAGCAGTTCTTC
>TRBJ2-5|.|.|TRBV27
CASSLQGGSGETQYF
TGTGCCAGCAGTTTACAGGGGGGATCTGGGGAGACCCAGTACTTC
>TRBJ2-7|.|.|TRBV6-5
CASSFTGTYEQYF
TGTGCCAGCAGTTTCACAGGGACCTACGAGCAGTACTTC
>TRBJ1-4|once|TRBD1|TRBV2
CASRPGQPNEKLFF
TGTGCCAGCAGGCCGGGACAGCCTAATGAAAAACTGTTTTTT
>TRBJ1-5|.|.|TRBV30
CAWSVGEYSNQPQHF
TGTGCCTGGAGTGTTGGAGAGTATAGCAATCAGCCCCAGCATTTT